This T cell receptor (beta chain) appears in the sequencing data of a study of blood T cell repertoires in COVID-19. As for the study in general: From T cells, B-cell-depleted T cells, or PBMCs came the material, which was cDNA or gDNA.

CDR3 length: 12 residues. The V gene's germline CDR1 is ENHRY and CDR2 SYGVKD. Turning to this clone: Germline and junction disagree at one end, which may indicate a read error.

TCRdb keeps only in-frame clones here, not all; method: immunoSEQ multiplex PCR. The sample has 40,000 to 45,000 clones, around three quarters seen once. This chain joins TRBV10-3 and TRBJ1-3; TRBD1 matches at 8 bases. The sequence derives from a man at least 80 years old with acute or convalescent COVID-19. The sequenced material came from peripheral blood. The CDR3 DNA is TGTGCCCTCAGGGGGCTTGGAAACACCATATATTTT. Protein: CALRGLGNTIYF.